Included here is one TCR beta chain sequence, with context. At least ten counts were recorded for this clonotype. The antigen this receptor binds is unknown. No quality values exist for individual bases; no much larger clone is one base distant. The CDR3 has 15 amino acids, counting the end cysteine and phenylalanine. Left in the record is the CDR3 DNA by itself, 45 bases read in frame from the first base. V has 5 bases trimmed and J has 4 bases trimmed; junction bases matching no gene number 10. The sample belongs to a study of patients and donors after allogeneic stem cell transplantation (dated by TCRdb to about 2020). Library preparation used RT-PCR. Sequencing instrument: NextSeq 550. Using fastp trimming at Q25 and MiXCR clonotype assembly, TCRdb reanalyzed the public sequencing data and kept in-frame beta chains. CDR3 protein sequences are deduplicated, and each keeps its most common genes and DNA. Recorded for this sample are 800,000 to 1,000,000 distinct CDR3 sequences; roughly 17% of them occurred a single time. 5.5% to 6.5% of the sample comes from the top ten.

The clonotype comes from a human donor who was either an allogeneic HSCT recipient or a stem cell or donor lymphocyte infusion donor (not recorded which). It is not recorded whose cells these are; they may come from a transplant donor. The rearrangement combines TRBV12-3 or TRBV12-4 with TRBJ2-5, and TRBD1 matches 7 of the central bases. Source material: blood, either unsorted or a sorted T cell fraction (not recorded which). In nucleotide form, the sequence is TGTGCCAGCAGTATCCCCGACAGGGAAGGAGAGACCCAGTACTTC. Its protein product is CASSIPDREGETQYF.